This T cell receptor beta chain was retrieved from a study of type 1 and type 2 diabetes patients (dated by TCRdb to the mid-2010s). At the level of the whole study: Recruited in China, the cohort was made up of 8 or 9 type 1 diabetes patients, a few type 2 diabetes patients and about 6 nondiabetic controls. Across the study, CD4+ and CD8+ T cells were positively selected from PBMCs using CD4 or CD8 MicroBeads on MACS columns. A total of over 15,000,000 paired-end reads was generated across the whole study. TCRbeta repertoires were profiled by high-throughput sequencing in the study to compare type 1 diabetes, type 2 diabetes and nondiabetic individuals. Type 2 diabetes patients were included as a disease comparison group for the type 1 diabetes patients. When roughly 22-cycle amplification was compared with roughly 25-cycle amplification, V gene usage looked similar, suggesting that primer efficiencies were similar and PCR bias was random. Paired-end sequencing of TCRbeta libraries was performed on Illumina HiSeq 2000 or MiSeq instruments. The paper's findings and limits, for the study overall: Because only a limited number of T2D and control samples were sequenced, some T1D-only HECs might also appear in more T2D or control samples. V and J gene usage patterns of type 2 diabetes and control samples were highly correlated, averaging around 0.97 between samples. Type 2 diabetes repertoires showed high diversity, significantly greater than type 1 diabetes repertoires in both CD4+ and CD8+ T cells. The study groups were not matched for age and gender, which could possibly have biased interpretation. Only a few highly-expanded CD4+ clones (median one) were found in type 2 diabetes patients, and these clones made up a median roughly 4% of reads.

Every diabetic patient fulfilled standard classification criteria for type 1 or type 2 diabetes, and glucose and C-peptide were evaluated using WHO-recommended methods. Donors with other autoimmune diseases or infections within the previous four weeks were excluded. From each participant, around 10 milliliters of peripheral blood were collected. PBMCs were isolated with LymphoPrep density separation. Sequencing relied on an Illumina MiSeq. Genomic DNA from sorted T cell subsets served as template for TCRbeta CDR3 amplification. The TCRbeta CDR3 region was amplified by multiplex PCR with 30 forward and 13 reverse primers. PCR products were purified with AMPure XP beads, then indices and adaptors were added in a second approximately 25-cycle PCR. Libraries were gel-purified using the QIAquick Gel Extraction Kit before sequencing. The original pipeline was this. Paired-end reads were merged with FLASH and aligned to IMGT V, D and J germline references using IgBLAST. Reads with below 70% alignment identity to germline references were discarded, leaving 9.5 million to 13 million reads study-wide. CDR3 boundaries, reading frame and productivity were assigned following IMGT definitions. A highly-expanded clone was defined as any clone making up 1% or more of reads, and normalized Shannon entropy served as the measure of diversity. Unpaired two-tailed t-tests were used to test group differences in Shannon entropy. The public reads were reanalyzed by TCRdb: fastp trimming at Q25, MiXCR alignment, in-frame beta chains only. Rows with a matching CDR3 protein are joined into one entry that keeps the most common DNA and genes. None of the V and J calls come from the authors' own analysis; TCRdb made them. This sample lists 270,000 or so distinct CDR3 sequences; over 45% were detected once. Roughly 15% of the sample is in the top ten clones.

In regard to this clonotype: Its cognate antigen has yet to be identified. No base qualities exist here, and no much larger clone lies one base off it.

CDR1 and CDR2, looked up from the germline V gene, are WSHSY and SAAADI. V trim: 6 bases; J trim: 4 bases; unmatched bases: 9. Spanning cysteine to phenylalanine, the CDR3 consists of 16 amino acids. Kept here is only the CDR3 DNA, which spans 48 bases and is read in frame from base 1. The receptor was isolated from a man aged 18 to 35 with type 2 diabetes. The receptor chain draws on TRBV10-2 and TRBJ2-1; 10 central bases correspond to TRBD2. The sequenced sample was peripheral blood mononuclear cells (PBMCs). The CDR3 here reads CASRNLLAGSYNEQFF. The sequence in DNA is TGCGCCAGCAGGAATCTACTAGCGGGGTCGTACAATGAGCAGTTCTTC.